A single sample gave rise to the 5 T cell receptor beta chains below, sequenced in a study of blood T cell repertoires in COVID-19. TCRdb's table, derived via immunoSEQ multiplex PCR, lists solely in-frame clones and lacks some. The sample includes roughly 96,000 clones, about four fifths of them seen just once. Sequenced material: peripheral blood. The receptors derive from an elderly man with acute or convalescent COVID-19.

This rearrangement joins TRBV28 to TRBJ2-7; D not resolved. This CDR3 contains 13 residues. Trimming left V 3 bases short and J 0 bases short, with 6 bases between. Germline CDR1 MDHEN, CDR2 SYDVKM. The CDR3 coding sequence is TGTGCCAGCAGTTTGATTAGCTCCTACGAGCAGTACTTC. This encodes CASSLISSYEQYF.

This clone was counted between two and nine times. The chain is built from TRBV3-1 (or the pseudogene TRBV3-2) and TRBJ2-1; D is perhaps TRBD2 (7 bases). The CDR3 extends over 12 amino acids. CDR1 is LGHDT and CDR2 is YNNKEL in the germline V gene (reference sequence). Trimming took off 3 bases at V and 15 bases at J, with 15 bases between the two ends. Written as DNA, the CDR3 is TGTGCCAGCAGCCAGGGGGGGCCCTTAGCGTTCTTC. This translates into CASSQGGPLAFF.

This clone was counted once. The chain links TRBV18 to TRBJ2-3; 7 bases fit TRBD1. CDR1 KGHSH and CDR2 LQKENI come from the germline V gene. The CDR3 loop spans 15 amino acids. Losses at the gene ends were 6 bases for V and 0 bases for J; bases not matched to a gene: 6. CDR3 protein: CASSRQGTSTDTQYF. As DNA, the CDR3 is TGTGCCAGCTCCCGACAGGGTACTAGCACAGATACGCAGTATTTT.

The chain recombines TRBV19 with TRBJ2-7; maybe TRBD2 (6 bases). V shed 4 bases and J shed 2 bases, with 12 bases lying between them. The CDR3 has 14 amino acids. Germline V CDR1 and CDR2: LNHDA, SQIVND (reference sequence). The chain's CDR3 is CASSRTGDTYEQYF. The CDR3 DNA sequence: TGTGCCAGTAGTAGAACGGGAGACACCTACGAGCAGTACTTC. Variable domain in full (rest from reference TRBV19 and TRBJ2-7): DGGITQSPKYLFRKEGQNVTLSCEQNLNHDAMYWYRQDPGQGLRLIYYSQIVNDFQKGDIAEGYSVSREKKESFPLTVTSAQKNPTAFYLCASSRTGDTYEQYFGPGTRLTVT.

The rearrangement links TRBV11-3 to TRBJ2-6; unclear D gene. Germline CDR1 SGHNT, CDR2 YENEEA. The CDR3 is made up of 13 amino acids. V lost 5 bases to trimming and J lost 0 bases, with 2 bases between them. The CDR3 here is CASSLSGANVLTF. The CDR3 DNA reads TGTGCCAGCAGCCTCTCTGGGGCCAACGTCCTGACTTTC.